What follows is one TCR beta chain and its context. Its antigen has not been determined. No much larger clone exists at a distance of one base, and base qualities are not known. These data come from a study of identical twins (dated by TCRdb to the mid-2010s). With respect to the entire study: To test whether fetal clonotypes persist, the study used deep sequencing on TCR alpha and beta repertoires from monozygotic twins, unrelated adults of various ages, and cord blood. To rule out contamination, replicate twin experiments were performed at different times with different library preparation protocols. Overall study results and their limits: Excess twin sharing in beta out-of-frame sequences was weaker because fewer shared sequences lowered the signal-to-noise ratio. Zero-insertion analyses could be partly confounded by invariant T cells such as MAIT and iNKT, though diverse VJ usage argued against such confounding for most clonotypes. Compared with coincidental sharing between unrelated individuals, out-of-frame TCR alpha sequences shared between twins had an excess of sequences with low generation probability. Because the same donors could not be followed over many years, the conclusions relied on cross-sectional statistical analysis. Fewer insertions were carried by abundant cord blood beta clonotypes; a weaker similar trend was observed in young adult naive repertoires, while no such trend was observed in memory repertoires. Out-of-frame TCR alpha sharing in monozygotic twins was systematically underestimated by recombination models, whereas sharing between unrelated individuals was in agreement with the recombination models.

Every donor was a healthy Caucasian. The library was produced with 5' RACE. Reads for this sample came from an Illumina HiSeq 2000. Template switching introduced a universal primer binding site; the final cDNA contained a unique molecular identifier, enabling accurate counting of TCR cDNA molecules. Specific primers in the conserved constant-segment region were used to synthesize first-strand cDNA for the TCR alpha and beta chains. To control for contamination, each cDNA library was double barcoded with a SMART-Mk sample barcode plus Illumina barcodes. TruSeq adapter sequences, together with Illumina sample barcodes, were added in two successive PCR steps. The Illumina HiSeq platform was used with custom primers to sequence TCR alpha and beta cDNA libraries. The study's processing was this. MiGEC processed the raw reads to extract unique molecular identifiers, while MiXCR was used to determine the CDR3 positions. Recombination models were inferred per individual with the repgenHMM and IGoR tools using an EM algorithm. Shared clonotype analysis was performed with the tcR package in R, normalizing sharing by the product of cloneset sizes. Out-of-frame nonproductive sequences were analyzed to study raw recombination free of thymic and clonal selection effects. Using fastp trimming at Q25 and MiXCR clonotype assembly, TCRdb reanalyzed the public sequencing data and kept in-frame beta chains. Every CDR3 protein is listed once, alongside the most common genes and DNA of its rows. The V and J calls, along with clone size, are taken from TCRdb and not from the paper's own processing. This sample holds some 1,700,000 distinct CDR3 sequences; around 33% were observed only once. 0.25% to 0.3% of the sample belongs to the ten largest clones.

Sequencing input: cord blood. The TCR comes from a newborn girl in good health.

The nucleotides are TGTGCCAGCAGCCAAGGGGTCCTACGTAATGAAAAACTGTTTTTT. It encodes CASSQGVLRNEKLFF. The chain is assembled from TRBV14 and TRBJ1-4; a confident D gene designation cannot be given. Including cysteine and phenylalanine, the CDR3 has 15 amino acids. Kept here is only the CDR3 DNA, which spans 45 bases and is read in frame from base 1. V is shortened by 1 base, J by 4 bases, and the region joining them spans 10 bases. As encoded in the germline V gene, CDR1 is SGHDN while CDR2 is FVKESK. Supplemented by the reference TRBV14 and TRBJ1-4 proteins around the CDR3, the complete variable domain is EAGVTQFPSHSVIEKGQTVTLRCDPISGHDNLYWYRRVMGKEIKFLLHFVKESKQDESGMPNNRFLAERTGGTYSTLKVQPAELEDSGVYFCASSQGVLRNEKLFFGSGTQLSVL.